Listed below are T cell receptor beta chains from one sample, sequenced in a study of long-term antiretroviral therapy in people with HIV. Repertoires were generated with immunoSEQ multiplex PCR, while TCRdb's copy carries only in-frame clones and drops some. The sample has roughly 12,000 clones; 79% are singletons. Sequenced material: unsorted PBMCs, taken 0.8 years before starting antiretroviral therapy. The receptors stem from a woman in her forties with HIV. CDR3s include the opening cysteine and the closing phenylalanine or tryptophan. A D gene is named only where the DNA matches it firmly. Clone size is not always given. Where it is, it says once, few, many or a class for expanded clones.

D gene	V gene	clone size	J gene	CDR3 DNA	CDR3 protein
TRBD1	TRBV19	once	TRBJ1-5	TGTGCCAGTAGTATCTCATCCGGACAGGGAAGGGATCAGCCCCAGCATTTT	CASSISSGQGRDQPQHF
NA	TRBV27	NA	TRBJ1-1	TGTGCCAGCTGGCAGAGGGGAGGGAACACTGAAGCTTTCTTT	CASWQRGGNTEAFF
TRBD1	TRBV19	NA	TRBJ2-7	TGTGCCAGTAGCGAAACCGGGACAGGGACCTACGAGCAGTACTTC	CASSETGTGTYEQYF
TRBD2	TRBV5-4	NA	TRBJ2-3	TGTGCCAGCAGCTTGGGACTAGCGGGAGGATCAGATACGCAGTATTTT	CASSLGLAGGSDTQYF
NA	TRBV5-4	NA	TRBJ2-1	TGTGCCAGCTATAAGGGCCAGTCCTACAATGAGCAGTTCTTC	CASYKGQSYNEQFF
NA	TRBV9	NA	TRBJ2-7	TGTGCCAGCAGCCCCCACTCGGACTACTACTACGAGCAGTACTTC	CASSPHSDYYYEQYF
NA	TRBV7-9	NA	TRBJ2-7	TGTGCCAGCAGTCTCGGGGTAGGGCGGCAATACGAGCAGTACTTC	CASSLGVGRQYEQYF
NA	TRBV4-3	NA	TRBJ2-1	TGCGCCAGCAGCCAAGAAGGGCATGAGCCCTACAATGAGCAGTTCTTC	CASSQEGHEPYNEQFF
TRBD1	TRBV4-2	NA	TRBJ1-2	TGTGCCAGCAGCCAAGGTGGTAGGACAGGGACGGTCTCGGAGGGCTACACCTTC	CASSQGGRTGTVSEGYTF
NA	TRBV6-6	NA	TRBJ2-5	TGTGCCAGCAGTTACTCGAGGAGGGTCGGAGAGACCCAGTACTTC	CASSYSRRVGETQYF
NA	TRBV5-4	few	TRBJ2-7	TGTGCCAGCAGCCCGGCTAGTCACAGCTCCTACGAGCAGTACTTC	CASSPASHSSYEQYF
NA	TRBV28	NA	TRBJ1-3	TGTGCCAGCAGTTTATCCGTCTCTGGAAACACCATATATTTT	CASSLSVSGNTIYF
TRBD1	TRBV10-3	NA	TRBJ2-7	TGTGCCATCAGTAACCCACAGGGACAGGGCACCTACGAGCAGTACTTC	CAISNPQGQGTYEQYF
NA	TRBV7-2	once	TRBJ1-1	TGTGCCAGCAGCTTAGTTCCGAACACTGAAGCTTTCTTT	CASSLVPNTEAFF
NA	TRBV14	NA	TRBJ1-4	TGTGCCAGCAGCCAAGTAACCGGGGTCAGGGAAAAACTGTTTTTT	CASSQVTGVREKLFF
NA	TRBV15	few	TRBJ1-3	TGTGCCACCAGCAGAGATCCCCTGCAGGGGAGTCCTGGAAACACCATATATTTT	CATSRDPLQGSPGNTIYF
NA	TRBV28	NA	TRBJ2-7	TGTGCCAGCAGTGAGAACCCACCCTACGAGCAGTACTTC	CASSENPPYEQYF
NA	TRBV6-1	NA	TRBJ1-5	TGTGCCAGCCGCTCACTTAATCAGCCCCAGCATTTT	CASRSLNQPQHF
TRBD2	TRBV27	large	TRBJ2-2	TGTGCCAGTACAAGTAGCGGGAGGGCCCCCGGGGAGCTGTTTTTT	CASTSSGRAPGELFF
TRBD2	TRBV13	NA	TRBJ2-7	TGTGCCAGCAGCAACGGCCCGACTAGCGGGAGGTACGAGCAGTACTTC	CASSNGPTSGRYEQYF
NA	TRBV20-1	NA	TRBJ2-7	TGCAGTGCTAGAGTTAGGCGGGAGCAGTACTTC	CSARVRREQYF
TRBD1	TRBV4-1	NA	TRBJ1-1	TGCGCCAGCAGCCTAGGACAGGGCACTGAAGCTTTCTTT	CASSLGQGTEAFF
NA	TRBV27	NA	TRBJ2-7	TGTGCCAGCAGTTTATCCCAGGCAGGATATGAGCAGTACTTC	CASSLSQAGYEQYF
NA	TRBV29-1	NA	TRBJ2-5	TGCAGCGGCCTAGAATACACGGAGACCCAGTACTTC	CSGLEYTETQYF
NA	TRBV2	NA	TRBJ2-5	TGTGCCAGCAGAACACAGGGCCGAGAGACCCAGTACTTC	CASRTQGRETQYF
TRBD1	TRBV4-1	NA	TRBJ1-3	TGCGCCAGCAGCCAAGTGACAGGGCCTTCTGGAAACACCATATATTTT	CASSQVTGPSGNTIYF
NA	TRBV15	once	TRBJ1-4	TGTGCCACCAGCAGGGGGCCTCAGGGCGAAAAACTGTTTTTT	CATSRGPQGEKLFF
NA	TRBV27	NA	TRBJ1-5	TGTGCCAGCGACCCGAGGCCCTATAGCAATCAGCCCCAGCATTTT	CASDPRPYSNQPQHF
NA	TRBV5-6	NA	TRBJ1-1	TGTGCCAGCAGCTTGGACTTTCAGGGGTTGAACACTGAAGCTTTCTTT	CASSLDFQGLNTEAFF
TRBD1	TRBV7-9	NA	TRBJ1-3	TGTGCCAGCAGCGAAAGGGAACAGGGGGCCTCAGGAAACACCATATATTTT	CASSEREQGASGNTIYF
TRBD1	TRBV15	NA	TRBJ2-5	TGTGCCACCAGCAGAGCGGGACAGCTCCAAGAGACCCAGTACTTC	CATSRAGQLQETQYF
NA	TRBV18	NA	TRBJ2-5	TGTGCCAGCTCACCACAGGGCCCCGAGGGGGCCCAGTACTTC	CASSPQGPEGAQYF
NA	TRBV28	once	TRBJ2-3	TGTGCCAGCAGCAAGACTACAGATACGCAGTATTTT	CASSKTTDTQYF
TRBD2	TRBV28	NA	TRBJ2-3	TGTGCCAGCAGTCGAACAACCTCCATAGCGGGAGAGGTCACAGATACGCAGTATTTT	CASSRTTSIAGEVTDTQYF
NA	TRBV14	NA	TRBJ2-3	TGTGCCAGCAGCTCTCGGGACATAATAGATACGCAGTATTTT	CASSSRDIIDTQYF
NA	TRBV11-2	NA	TRBJ2-3	TGTGCCAGCAGCTTAGGGCACGGGACGGTCACAGATACGCAGTATTTT	CASSLGHGTVTDTQYF
NA	TRBV5-5	NA	TRBJ2-7	TGTGCCAGCAGCTTGTCGGGCACCGGTATCTACGAGCAGTACTTC	CASSLSGTGIYEQYF
NA	TRBV18	medium-sized	TRBJ1-1	TGTGCCAGCTCACCAATGAACAGGGAGGGGACTGAAGCTTTCTTT	CASSPMNREGTEAFF
TRBD1	TRBV7-6	NA	TRBJ2-1	TGTGCCAGCAGCCGCGGACAGGGGAAGGATGAGCAGTTCTTC	CASSRGQGKDEQFF
TRBD2	TRBV6-6	NA	TRBJ2-2	TGTGCCACTCGAGCGGGAGGGGCCGGGGAGCTGTTTTTT	CATRAGGAGELFF
TRBD1	TRBV2	NA	TRBJ1-1	TGTGCCAATCAGGGGCAATACGACAGGGGAATTAGTACTGAAGCTTTCTTT	CANQGQYDRGISTEAFF
NA	TRBV18	NA	TRBJ1-1	TGTGCCAGCTCACCACCGTCACAGGCAGGCACTGAAGCTTTCTTT	CASSPPSQAGTEAFF
TRBD1	TRBV18	NA	TRBJ2-6	TGTGCCAGCTCACCGGGGACAGGGCCTGGTGGGGCCAACGTCCTGACTTTC	CASSPGTGPGGANVLTF
NA	TRBV6-5	once	TRBJ2-7	TGTGCCAGCAGTTATAGCCGCGCCGCCTACGAGCAGTACTTC	CASSYSRAAYEQYF
TRBD1	TRBV5-6	few	TRBJ1-2	TGTGCCAGCAGCTATGCGACAGGGGAAGGCTACACCTTC	CASSYATGEGYTF
NA	TRBV7-9	few	TRBJ2-7	TGTGCCAGCAGCTTCTCGTCTAGCCCCTACGAGCAGTACTTC	CASSFSSSPYEQYF